These 10 T cell receptor beta chains share one sample of origin, sequenced in a study of OX40 agonist ivuxolimab in advanced cancers. TCRdb keeps only in-frame clones here, not all; method: immunoSEQ multiplex PCR. The sample lists about 19,000 clones, 80% to 90% occurring once. Source: CD4+ or CD8+ T cells sorted from blood, taken in a trial of the OX40 agonist ivuxolimab. The receptors stem from an adult with an advanced solid tumor such as melanoma, head and neck, liver or kidney cancer.

This rearrangement joins TRBV28 to TRBJ2-1; D is uncertain. CDR3 size: 11 residues. Trimming pared 3 bases from V and 6 bases from J, leaving 3 bases between. Germline loops: CDR1 MDHEN, CDR2 SYDVKM. CDR3: CASSFVNEQFF. The CDR3 coding sequence is TGTGCCAGCAGTTTTGTCAATGAGCAGTTCTTC.

The table lists this clone with a count of one. This chain uses TRBV5-6 with TRBJ1-2, with 9 bases aligning to TRBD1. The V gene end was trimmed by 1 base and the J gene end by 8 bases; junction bases not matched to a gene: 9. The CDR3 is 15 amino acids. Looked up from germline, CDR1 is SGHDT and CDR2 is YYEEEE. CDR3 residues: CASSLIPGQGAGYTF. The CDR3 DNA is TGTGCCAGCAGCTTGATTCCGGGACAGGGAGCCGGCTACACCTTC.

This clone was counted between two and nine times. The CDR3: CASSILSGSTDTQYF. In DNA, the CDR3 is TGTGCCAGTAGTATCCTTAGCGGGAGCACAGATACGCAGTATTTT. V and J are TRBV19 and TRBJ2-3; 7 bases are shared with TRBD2. The CDR3 extends over 15 amino acids. The ends lost 3 bases at V and 0 bases at J; junction bases unmatched: 3. Germline-derived CDR1 and CDR2 are LNHDA and SQIVND (reference sequence).

This chain connects TRBV27 to TRBJ2-1; the match to TRBD2 covers 10 bases. Trimming removed 5 bases from V and 2 bases from J; junction bases left unmatched: 3. Germline lookup yields CDR1 MNHEY and CDR2 SMNVEV (reference sequence). The CDR3 length is 15 residues. Here the CDR3 reads CASSHLAGAYNEQFF. DNA of the CDR3: TGTGCCAGCAGTCATCTAGCGGGAGCCTACAATGAGCAGTTCTTC.

The chain carries TRBV11-2 and TRBJ2-1; TRBD1 matches 8 bases. Germline CDR1 reads SGHAT; CDR2 reads FQNNGV. The CDR3 has 15 residues. The V segment lost 5 bases and the J segment 5 bases; nucleotides outside the gene matches: 8. CDR3 sequence reads: CASSQGTGLDNEQFF. In DNA form, the CDR3 reads TGTGCCAGCAGCCAAGGGACAGGTCTCGACAATGAGCAGTTCTTC.

The chain couples TRBV5-6 to TRBJ2-5, with D possibly being TRBD1 or TRBD2 (5 bases each). Germline V lookup: CDR1 SGHDT, CDR2 YYEEEE. The CDR3 has 14 residues. Trimming removed 4 bases from V and 5 bases from J, with 15 bases in between. The CDR3 region is CASSEGHAEETQYF. The DNA for the CDR3 is TGTGCCAGCAGCGAGGGGCATGCGGAGGAGACCCAGTACTTC. The variable domain in full, completed from reference TRBV5-6 and TRBJ2-5, reads DAGVTQSPTHLIKTRGQQVTLRCSPKSGHDTVSWYQQALGQGPQFIFQYYEEEERQRGNFPDRFSGHQFPNYSSELNVNALLLGDSALYLCASSEGHAEETQYFGPGTRLLVL.

The rearrangement links TRBV25-1 to TRBJ1-2; D gene uncertain. This CDR3 contains 14 residues. Between the trimmed V and J ends, which lost 6 bases and 4 bases, there was a span of 15 bases. CDR1 is MGHDK, CDR2 SYGVNS, per germline. The CDR3 DNA follows: TGTGCCAGCAGCGGGAGCAGGAGAAGCTATGGCTACACCTTC. Its translation: CASSGSRRSYGYTF.

The genes are TRBV28 and TRBJ1-6; 9 bases map to TRBD1. Germline V gives CDR1 MDHEN, CDR2 SYDVKM. The length of the CDR3 is 14 residues. The V gene end was trimmed by 8 bases and the J gene end by 10 bases; junction bases not matched to a gene: 9. CDR3: CASARDRVNSPLHF. The CDR3 DNA reads TGTGCCAGCGCAAGGGACAGGGTGAACTCACCCCTCCACTTT.

This clone was recorded only once. CDR3 sequence: CASRPGTPTYEQYF. The CDR3 DNA is TGTGCCAGCCGTCCCGGGACCCCCACCTACGAGCAGTACTTC. V gene TRBV19 combines with J gene TRBJ2-5; tentatively, D is TRBD1 or TRBD2 (5 bases each). The tail of the sequence fits TRBJ2-7 better, so the J call may be wrong. This CDR3 has 14 residues. From germline, CDR1 is LNHDA and CDR2 SQIVND (reference sequence).

The J gene is TRBJ2-7, the V gene TRBV29-1; 16 bases are a match to TRBD2. Unmatched junction bases numbered 11, after V lost 6 bases and J lost 3 bases. This CDR3 spans 17 amino acids. Germline CDR1 is SQVTM and CDR2 is ANQGSEA. CDR3 residues: CSVHGTSGGAGRYEQYF. Here the CDR3 DNA reads TGCAGCGTCCACGGGACTAGCGGGGGGGCAGGACGCTACGAGCAGTACTTC.